The clone carrying this TCR beta chain has ten or more counts. This entry belongs to a study of Graves' ophthalmopathy and Graves' hyperthyroidism. In germline, CDR1 is DFQATT, CDR2 SNEGSKA (reference sequence). Deletions cut 5 bases from V and 1 base from J, with 9 bases between. The CDR3 sequence is 13 residues long. RNA transcripts yielded amplified TCR beta CDR3 regions. After a first-round RT-PCR with HTBI primers, a second-round multiplex PCR was run. TCRdb re-called the multiplex PCR reads through MiXCR, storing one row per CDR3 protein. The repertoire holds a few hundred thousand distinct CDR3 sequences, with 35% to 40% as singletons.

The chain links TRBV20-1 to TRBJ1-5; TRBD1 is a possible D gene (5 bases). The clonotype was recovered from an adult man with Graves' hyperthyroidism. Sequencing input: peripheral blood or thyroid tissue (not recorded which). The CDR3 DNA is TGCAGTGCTGGCCGGGACAGCAATCAGCCCCAGCATTTT. Residues: CSAGRDSNQPQHF.